This entry lists 29 T cell receptor beta chains sequenced from one sample in a study of OX40 agonist ivuxolimab in advanced cancers. Profiled with immunoSEQ multiplex PCR; TCRdb holds only in-frame clones, not every one. The sample has 15,000 to 20,000 clones, over 75% seen once. The sample was CD4+ or CD8+ T cells sorted from blood, taken in a trial of the OX40 agonist ivuxolimab. The receptors were gathered from an adult with an advanced solid tumor such as melanoma, head and neck, liver or kidney cancer.

The chain has TRBV6-1 and TRBJ1-2; unclear D gene. In germline, CDR1 is MNHNS, CDR2 SASEGT. V was clipped by 3 bases and J by 2 bases, with 10 bases between them. The CDR3 totals 14 residues. CDR3 amino acids: CASSEGSPNYGYTF. CDR3 DNA: TGTGCCAGCAGTGAGGGTTCACCCAACTATGGCTACACCTTC.

V usage is TRBV6-1 and J usage is TRBJ1-1; TRBD1 matches 10 bases. V lost 10 bases and J lost 3; bases outside the gene matches: 8. Per the germline V gene, CDR1 is MNHNS and CDR2 is SASEGT. This CDR3 has 14 amino acids. The DNA of the CDR3 is TGTGCCACTATGCTGGGACAGGGGTACACTGAAGCTTTCTTT. Its protein is CATMLGQGYTEAFF.

The chain joins TRBV30 to TRBJ2-6; 7 bases line up with TRBD1. Germline values: CDR1 GTSNPN, CDR2 SVGIG (reference sequence). J was trimmed by 18 bases and V by 2 bases; bases with no gene match: 13. The CDR3 length is 13 residues. CDR3 DNA: TGTGCCTGGAGTACAAAATGGGACAGCCCCTCGACTTTC. The encoded protein is CAWSTKWDSPSTF.

CDR3 residues: CASTQSPSPVQAQYF. CDR3 coding DNA: TGTGCCAGTACCCAATCTCCGTCCCCGGTGCAGGCCCAGTACTTC. The chain couples TRBV19 to TRBJ2-5; D is undetermined. CDR3 length: 15 amino acids. CDR1 and CDR2 (germline): LNHDA, SQIVND (reference sequence). The V and J ends lost 7 bases and 9 bases respectively, with 24 bases between them.

CDR3 nucleotide sequence: TGTGCCTGGAGTGCGCGGGGGGGCGGCGCGAGGGGCGAGCAGTACTTC. This codes for CAWSARGGGARGEQYF. The chain uses TRBV30 and TRBJ2-7; 9 bases fit TRBD2. This CDR3 has 16 amino acids. V shed 1 base, J shed 6 bases, and the junction held 13 bases outside the gene matches. Per the germline V gene, CDR1 is GTSNPN and CDR2 is SVGIG (reference sequence).

This chain links TRBV4-2 with TRBJ2-2; the match to TRBD2 covers 10 bases. The length of the CDR3 is 16 residues. J was trimmed by 4 bases and V by 1 base; bases with no gene match: 3. The germline gives CDR1 LGHNA, CDR2 YNFKEQ. The DNA of the CDR3 is TGTGCCAGCAGCCAAGGTACTAGCGGGACCACCGGGGAGCTGTTTTTT. This sequence encodes CASSQGTSGTTGELFF.

The chain combines TRBV9 with TRBJ1-1, with 9 bases identical to TRBD1. CDR3 length: 15 amino acids. The germline V gene encodes CDR1 SGDLS and CDR2 YYNGEE. V was pared by 4 bases and J by 5 bases, with 9 bases of the junction left unmatched. CDR3 residues: CASSPLGTGYTEAFF. The CDR3 DNA is TGTGCCAGCAGCCCACTTGGGACAGGGTATACTGAAGCTTTCTTT. The entire variable domain, with the rest obtained from reference TRBV9 and TRBJ1-1, is as follows: DSGVTQTPKHLITATGQRVTLRCSPRSGDLSVYWYQQSLDQGLQFLIQYYNGEERAKGNILERFSAQQFPDLHSELNLSSLELGDSALYFCASSPLGTGYTEAFFGQGTRLTVV.

The chain carries TRBV19 and TRBJ2-5; tentative D call: TRBD2 (6 bases). The germline V and J ends were trimmed by 7 bases and 5 bases, with 14 bases remaining between them. The CDR3 runs to 13 residues. Germline CDR1 LNHDA, CDR2 SQIVND (reference sequence). CDR3 bases: TGTGCCAGTACCCCGGAGGGGTCGGAGACCCAGTACTTC. Translation: CASTPEGSETQYF.

The chain joins TRBV9 to TRBJ1-1, with D possibly being TRBD1 (6 bases). The CDR3 loop spans 14 amino acids. Germline V gene lookup returns CDR1 SGDLS and CDR2 YYNGEE. Trimming shortened V by 0 bases and J by 4 bases, and 10 bases separated the two germline ends. CDR3 loop: CASSVVEGGTEAFF. CDR3 sequence (DNA): TGTGCCAGCAGCGTAGTGGAGGGGGGCACTGAAGCTTTCTTT.

The chain uses TRBV28 and TRBJ2-1; 7 nucleotides agree with TRBD1. The CDR3 spans 14 residues. In germline, CDR1 is MDHEN, CDR2 SYDVKM. V lost 3 bases to trimming and J lost 3 bases; unmatched junction nucleotides: 2. CDR3 sequence reads: CASSLGDSYNEQFF. The CDR3 nucleotides are TGTGCCAGCAGTTTGGGGGACAGCTACAATGAGCAGTTCTTC.

The chain is built from TRBV7-1 and TRBJ1-4; 9 nucleotides line up with TRBD1. TRBV7-1 qualifies as an ORF whose function is uncertain. V trimming: 4 bases; J trimming: 11 bases; junction bases outside the gene matches: 11. The CDR3 consists of 15 residues. CDR3 protein: CASSLSGTGSRKLFF. The DNA for the CDR3 is TGTGCCAGCAGCTTATCCGGGACAGGGTCGCGCAAACTGTTTTTT.

This chain links TRBV5-4 with TRBJ2-7; D is possibly TRBD1 (6 bases). This CDR3 has 14 amino acids. Per the germline V gene, CDR1 is SGHNT and CDR2 is YYREEE (reference sequence). V was cut by 4 bases and J by 2 bases, with 13 bases left in between. The CDR3 DNA is TGTGCCAGCAGCCAGGACAGTGTTCCCTACGAGCAGTACTTC. Translated, it gives CASSQDSVPYEQYF.

J is TRBJ2-5 and V is TRBV2; 9 bases are a match to TRBD2. V gave up 4 bases and J gave up 4 bases; unmatched junction bases: 4. Germline CDR1 SNHLY, CDR2 FYNNEI. The CDR3 totals 14 residues. The CDR3 coding sequence is TGTGCCAGCAGTGGGCGGGGGGGCCGAGAGACCCAGTACTTC. It codes for CASSGRGGRETQYF.

This chain uses TRBV19 with TRBJ1-1; D is uncertain. Trimming shortened V by 3 bases and J by 0 bases, and 17 bases separated the two germline ends. This CDR3 is built from 17 residues. Germline V lookup: CDR1 LNHDA, CDR2 SQIVND (reference sequence). This CDR3 is CASSMVSPMGMNTEAFF. The CDR3 DNA reads TGTGCCAGTAGTATGGTCAGTCCTATGGGCATGAACACTGAAGCTTTCTTT. Drawing the rest from reference TRBV19 and TRBJ1-1, the complete variable domain is DGGITQSPKYLFRKEGQNVTLSCEQNLNHDAMYWYRQDPGQGLRLIYYSQIVNDFQKGDIAEGYSVSREKKESFPLTVTSAQKNPTAFYLCASSMVSPMGMNTEAFFGQGTRLTVV.

In nucleotides, the CDR3 is TGTGCCAGCTCACCGGACGACCGCCGGAACACTGAAGCTTTCTTT. Translating gives CASSPDDRRNTEAFF. The chain combines TRBV18 with TRBJ1-1; D remains ambiguous. The CDR3 spans 15 residues. The V and J ends lost 3 bases and 1 base respectively, with 12 bases between them. Germline assignment: CDR1 KGHSH and CDR2 LQKENI.

The chain recombines TRBV10-2 with TRBJ1-5; no definite D call. Per germline, CDR1 WSHSY and CDR2 SAAADI. With 6 bases removed from V and 3 bases from J, the gap between germline ends came to 12 bases. The CDR3 is 14 residues long. The CDR3 sequence: CASREGRVNQPQHF. DNA for the CDR3: TGCGCCAGCAGAGAAGGACGGGTCAATCAGCCCCAGCATTTT.

V and J are TRBV5-5 and TRBJ1-1; perhaps TRBD1 as D (5 bases). The CDR3 has 14 amino acids. V dropped 6 bases and J dropped 1 base, with 13 bases sitting between them. The germline V gene encodes CDR1 SGHKS and CDR2 YYEKEE (reference sequence). The CDR3 nucleotides read TGTGCCAGCACCGAACGGAGGGGGAACACTGAAGCTTTCTTT. It is translated as CASTERRGNTEAFF.

V usage is TRBV10-3 and J usage is TRBJ2-3; 9 bases align to TRBD2. The CDR3 is 13 residues long. From germline, CDR1 is ENHRY and CDR2 SYGVKD. This chain's CDR3 is CAAGRGGLDTQYF. DNA of the CDR3: TGTGCAGCGGGGCGGGGGGGTTTGGATACGCAGTATTTT.

This clone was detected only once. The chain is built from TRBV18 and TRBJ1-1, with D perhaps TRBD1 (6 bases). This CDR3 has 15 amino acids. V was clipped by 0 bases and J by 3 bases, with 11 bases between them. CDR1 and CDR2 from the germline V gene are KGHSH and LQKENI. The CDR3 is CASSPPYREDTEAFF. CDR3 DNA: TGTGCCAGCTCACCACCGTACAGGGAGGACACTGAAGCTTTCTTT.

The rearrangement joins TRBV11-2 to TRBJ2-5; 8 bases align to TRBD2. The J call may be wrong; the DNA end is better matched by TRBJ2-7. There are 16 residues in the CDR3. CDR1 and CDR2 (germline): SGHAT, FQNNGV. CDR3 sequence: CASSLVSGGLSYEQYF. The CDR3, as DNA: TGTGCCAGCAGCTTAGTTTCGGGGGGGCTGTCCTACGAGCAGTACTTC.

This clone appeared a few times. The V gene is TRBV11-2, the J gene TRBJ2-7; D is perhaps TRBD1 (5 bases). Trimming cost V 6 bases and J 3 bases, with 15 bases left between them. This CDR3 region has 14 residues. Germline assignment: CDR1 SGHAT and CDR2 FQNNGV. The CDR3 DNA follows: TGTGCCAGCAGTCTAGACATTGGACACTACGAGCAGTACTTC. This codes for CASSLDIGHYEQYF. The full variable domain, its missing parts supplied by reference TRBV11-2 and TRBJ2-7, is EAGVAQSPRYKIIEKRQSVAFWCNPISGHATLYWYQQILGQGPKLLIQFQNNGVVDDSQLPKDRFSAERLKGVDSTLKIQPAKLEDSAVYLCASSLDIGHYEQYFGPGTRLTVT.

This clone has just a few counts. CDR3 region: CASSMLSGDRNQPQHF. The CDR3 DNA reads TGTGCCAGTAGTATGCTTTCGGGAGACCGCAATCAGCCCCAGCATTTT. The V call is TRBV19, the J call TRBJ1-5; D call uncertain. Germline V lookup: CDR1 LNHDA, CDR2 SQIVND (reference sequence). V dropped 3 bases and J dropped 2 bases, with 14 bases sitting between them. The CDR3 is 16 amino acids. The variable domain in full, with the rest retrieved from reference TRBV19 and TRBJ1-5, is DGGITQSPKYLFRKEGQNVTLSCEQNLNHDAMYWYRQDPGQGLRLIYYSQIVNDFQKGDIAEGYSVSREKKESFPLTVTSAQKNPTAFYLCASSMLSGDRNQPQHFGDGTRLSIL.

The J gene is TRBJ2-2, the V gene TRBV25-1; D gene uncertain. CDR1 and CDR2 (germline): MGHDK, SYGVNS. The V end was cut by 7 bases, the J end by 5 bases, with 11 bases between. The CDR3 covers 13 residues. The CDR3 spells CASTRSSTGELFF. The DNA of the CDR3 is TGTGCCAGCACCCGATCGAGTACCGGGGAGCTGTTTTTT.

This clone occurred a few times. The chain links TRBV9 to TRBJ1-2, with D possibly TRBD1 on 6 matching bases. With 0 bases removed from V and 5 bases from J, the gap between germline ends came to 14 bases. The CDR3 has 15 amino acids. Germline V gives CDR1 SGDLS, CDR2 YYNGEE. This CDR3 is CASSVAAQGPYGYTF. The CDR3 DNA reads as TGTGCCAGCAGCGTAGCCGCACAGGGCCCATATGGCTACACCTTC.

This chain links TRBV9 with TRBJ2-3; the D gene is possibly TRBD2 (6 bases). This CDR3 has 15 amino acids. CDR1 and CDR2 (germline): SGDLS, YYNGEE. Trimming left V 1 base short and J 0 bases short, with 9 bases between. CDR3 in DNA: TGTGCCAGCAGCGTATCCGGGACTAGCACAGATACGCAGTATTTT. Translation: CASSVSGTSTDTQYF.

The V gene is TRBV5-8, the J gene TRBJ2-3; D is unresolved. CDR1 and CDR2 from the germline V gene are SGHTS and YDEGEE. The CDR3 is made up of 17 amino acids. Between the trimmed V and J ends, which lost 1 base and 0 bases, there was a span of 15 bases. The CDR3 sequence: CASSLSVKGDSTDTQYF. CDR3 sequence (DNA): TGTGCCAGCAGCTTGAGTGTTAAGGGCGATAGCACAGATACGCAGTATTTT.

The chain carries TRBV6-5 and TRBJ1-2; the D gene is possibly TRBD1 (5 bases). The CDR3 has 13 residues. V was shortened by 2 bases and J by 3 bases, with 7 bases between the two germline ends. Germline assignment: CDR1 MNHEY and CDR2 SVGAGI. In DNA, the CDR3 is TGTGCCAGCAGTTACGGGACCGACTATGGCTACACCTTC. Encoded protein: CASSYGTDYGYTF.

This clone is classed as medium-sized. The V and J genes are TRBV30 and TRBJ1-5; 8 bases map to TRBD1. Germline values: CDR1 GTSNPN, CDR2 SVGIG (reference sequence). This CDR3 comprises 16 residues. Trimming took 3 bases from V and 2 from J; bases not matched to a gene: 9. The CDR3 nucleotides are TGTGCCTGGAGCCCCTGGACAGGGAAGCGCAATCAGCCCCAGCATTTT. Protein product: CAWSPWTGKRNQPQHF.

The V call is TRBV9, the J call TRBJ2-7; D is unresolved. Germline V lookup: CDR1 SGDLS, CDR2 YYNGEE. The CDR3 is 14 residues long. The germline V and J ends were trimmed by 1 base and 6 bases, with 14 bases remaining between them. The CDR3, as DNA: TGTGCCAGCAGCGTATCCTTAAACACTGGCGAGCAGTACTTC. Translating it yields CASSVSLNTGEQYF.